This TCR beta chain was captured in a study of CD8+ T cells in alopecia areata. General study findings and limits: Both scalp clonality and the expanded CD8+ clones among the top 100 showed a significant decrease with tofacitinib. Patients shared TCRs less clearly than mice did, possibly owing to HLA. Affected lesional scalp, above all in alopecia totalis/universalis, was more clonal than normal scalp.

RNA extraction and reverse transcription yielded cDNA as sequencing template. Some clones are missing from TCRdb's copy, which holds only in-frame ones; the method was immunoSEQ multiplex PCR. This sample has about 100,000 clones; approximately 63% occur once, and the top ten carry about a sixth. On this clone: Its antigen is currently unknown. This sample includes further DNA sequences coding for the same CDR3.

The CDR3 loop spans 12 amino acids. Per the germline V gene, CDR1 is PRHDT and CDR2 is FYEKMQ (reference sequence). Trimming shortened V by 0 bases and J by 4 bases, and 2 bases separated the two germline ends. As for treatment: oral pan-JAK inhibitor, 5-10 mg twice daily. The input for sequencing was CD8+ T cells sorted from blood, taken between weeks 55 and 65, from a patient treated with tofacitinib. The sequence was obtained from a human donor with alopecia areata. V is TRBV13 and J is TRBJ2-3, with D unclear. The CDR3 sequence is CASSLGPDTQYF. CDR3 in DNA: TGTGCCAGCAGCTTAGGTCCAGATACGCAGTATTTT.